A selection of T cell receptor beta chains follows, all from one sample in a study of blood T cells in healthy people across ages. TCRdb used MiXCR to reprocess the 5' RACE reads, holding one entry per CDR3 protein. The sample contains roughly 1,800,000 distinct CDR3 sequences, roughly 52% of which appear only once. Sequences were obtained from blood. The receptor set was obtained from a woman aged 40 to 50 in good health. The CDR3 runs from the conserved cysteine through the conserved F or W. The D gene is left open where the match is weak. Not every row has a clone size; where given, it reads once, few, many or a size class.

clone_size d_call j_call v_call cdr3_nt cdr3_aa
. TRBD1 TRBJ2-7 TRBV6-5 TGTGCCAGCCGGGACAGGGGCTCCTGCGAGCAGTACTTC CASRDRGSCEQYF
few . TRBJ2-5 TRBV18 TGTGCCAGCTCCCCATCGGCCGGGGAGACCCAGTACTTC CASSPSAGETQYF
. . TRBJ2-5 TRBV7-9 TGTGCCAGCAGCATAAACAGCGAAGAGACCCAGTACTTC CASSINSEETQYF
few TRBD2 TRBJ2-7 TRBV10-3 TGTGCCATCAGCGGGACTAGCGGGCTCTCCTACGAGCAGTACTTC CAISGTSGLSYEQYF
few . TRBJ2-7 TRBV20-1 TGCAGTGCTTACAGGACTCCGACCTACGAGCAGTACTTC CSAYRTPTYEQYF
. . TRBJ2-3 TRBV20-1 TGCAGTGCTACCCGGTTGGATACGCAGTATTTT CSATRLDTQYF
. TRBD1 TRBJ1-5 TRBV7-2 TGTGCCAGCAGCTTCGGGACAGGACGATATAGCAATCAGCCCCAGCATTTT CASSFGTGRYSNQPQHF
. . TRBJ1-1 TRBV29-1 TGCAGCGTCGTCCGGGACGGAGTACGGACTGAAGCTTTCTTT CSVVRDGVRTEAFF
. . TRBJ1-5 TRBV15 TGTGCCACCAGCAGAGCCGGGGGTAGCAATCAGCCCCAGCATTTT CATSRAGGSNQPQHF
. . TRBJ2-3 TRBV6-1 TGTGCCAGCAGTGATGGAGGGGGAAACACAGATACGCAGTATTTT CASSDGGGNTDTQYF
. . TRBJ2-1 TRBV20-1 TGCAGTGCTAGTCAGGGCGCCTCCTACAGTGAGCAGTTCTTC CSASQGASYSEQFF
. TRBD1 TRBJ1-4 TRBV18 TGTGCCAGCGTCACAGGGGCAACTAATGAAAAACTGTTTTTT CASVTGATNEKLFF
. TRBD2 TRBJ2-5 TRBV6-5 TGTGCCAACAGTTACGGGACTAGCGGGGGTGAGACCCAGTACTTC CANSYGTSGGETQYF
. . TRBJ1-2 TRBV29-1 TGCAGCGTTGAAGTGGGGGAACTAAGTGGCTACACCTTC CSVEVGELSGYTF
few TRBD1 TRBJ2-5 TRBV6-5 TGTGCCAGCAGACGCGACAGGGGGAGAATCCAAGAGACCCAGTACTTC CASRRDRGRIQETQYF
. TRBD2 TRBJ2-1 TRBV7-2 TGTGCCAGCAGCTCTAGGGGTATGGGGACTAGCGGGGTAACAGAGCAGTTCTTC CASSSRGMGTSGVTEQFF
few TRBD1 TRBJ1-5 TRBV6-2/TRBV6-3 TGTGCCAGCAGTTGGACAGGGGATACGAATAATCAGCCCCAGCATTTT CASSWTGDTNNQPQHF
. TRBD1 TRBJ2-7 TRBV5-8 TGTGCCAGCAGGGGACAGGGGCCTGGGGGCGAGCAGTACTTC CASRGQGPGGEQYF
few . TRBJ2-7 TRBV20-1 TGCAGTGCAAGAGTCTACGAGCAGTACTTC CSARVYEQYF
once . TRBJ1-5 TRBV15 TGCGCCACCAGCAGCGCGAGGGTCCAGGGCAATCAGCCCCAGCATTTT CATSSARVQGNQPQHF
few . TRBJ1-5 TRBV6-6 TGTGCCAGCAGTTACGGGACGAGCGGTCAGCCCCAGCATTTT CASSYGTSGQPQHF
. TRBD1 TRBJ2-1 TRBV27 TGTGCCAGCAGTGCCAGGGGGAATTACAATGAGCAGTTCTTC CASSARGNYNEQFF
few . TRBJ1-1 TRBV20-1 TGCAGTGCCGCGCACAGGGAAACCACTGAAGCTTTCTTT CSAAHRETTEAFF
. . TRBJ1-4 TRBV7-2 TGTGCCAGCAGCTTTGACTCCGGGAAAAAACTGTTTTTT CASSFDSGKKLFF
. . TRBJ1-1 TRBV6-5 TGTGCCAGCAGTTACTCGAATCAGGGGAACACTGAAGCTTTCTTT CASSYSNQGNTEAFF
once . TRBJ1-6 TRBV6-2/TRBV6-3 TGTGCCAGCAGTTACCGGGCCTTTAATTCACCCCTCCACTTT CASSYRAFNSPLHF
. . TRBJ1-5 TRBV6-5 TGTGCCAGCAGCCCTATACCGGGACCAAGCAATCAGCCCCAGCATTTT CASSPIPGPSNQPQHF
. . TRBJ2-5 TRBV20-1 TGCAGTGCTAGAGACTCCATATATGCCGGGATCCAAGAGACCCAGTACTTC CSARDSIYAGIQETQYF
few . TRBJ2-5 TRBV28 TGTGCCAGCAGTTTATCCACGGGGGTCCAAGAGACCCAGTACTTC CASSLSTGVQETQYF
. TRBD2 TRBJ2-5 TRBV7-2 TGTGCCAGCAGCTTCCAGCGGGGGCCAGAGACCCAGTACTTC CASSFQRGPETQYF
. . TRBJ1-1 TRBV7-6 TGTGCCAGCAGCTTAGCACTTAGGGGATTGAACACTGAAGCTTTCTTT CASSLALRGLNTEAFF
. . TRBJ1-1 TRBV20-1 TGCAGTGCTCCCGTGAACACTGAAGCTTTCTTT CSAPVNTEAFF
. . TRBJ2-1 TRBV5-1 TGCGCCAGCAGCTTGACCCTGACAGGCGATGAGCAGTTCTTC CASSLTLTGDEQFF
. . TRBJ2-5 TRBV5-1 TGCGCCAGCAGCTTGGGGCTAGGCCCAGAGACCCAGTACTTC CASSLGLGPETQYF
few . TRBJ2-3 TRBV2 TGTGCCAGCGGGCTCAGTGCTGGGCAGTATTTT CASGLSAGQYF